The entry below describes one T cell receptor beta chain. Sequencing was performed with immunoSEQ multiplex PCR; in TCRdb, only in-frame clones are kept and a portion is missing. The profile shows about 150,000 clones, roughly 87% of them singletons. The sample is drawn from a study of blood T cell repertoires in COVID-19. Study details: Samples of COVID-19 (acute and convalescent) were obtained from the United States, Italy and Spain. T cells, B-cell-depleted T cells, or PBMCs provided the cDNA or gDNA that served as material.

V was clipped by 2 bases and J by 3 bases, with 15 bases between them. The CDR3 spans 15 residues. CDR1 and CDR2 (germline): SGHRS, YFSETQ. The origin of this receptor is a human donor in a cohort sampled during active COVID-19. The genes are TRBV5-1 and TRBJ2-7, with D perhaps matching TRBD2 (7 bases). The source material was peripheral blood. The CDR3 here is CASSFGIGGVYEQYF. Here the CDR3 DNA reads TGCGCCAGCAGCTTTGGGATAGGGGGGGTCTACGAGCAGTACTTC.